This entry concerns a single TCR beta chain. Method: immunoSEQ multiplex PCR; TCRdb's copy keeps in-frame clones and lacks some. Here the sample spans around 300,000 clones, 90% being singletons. This entry belongs to a study of blood T cell repertoires in COVID-19. In the study overall: COVID-19 samples, acute and convalescent, were from the United States, Italy and Spain.

V shed 7 bases, J shed 8 bases, and the junction held 12 bases outside the gene matches. Germline CDR1 and CDR2: SNHLY and FYNNEI. The CDR3 is 15 residues long. Individuals drawn from 24 US areas were roughly 18 to 95 years old. This chain connects TRBV2 to TRBJ2-1, with 9 bases matching TRBD2. Sequencing was done on a sample of PBMCs or T cells enriched from blood (not recorded which). The origin of this receptor is a woman younger than 35 with acute COVID-19. CDR3 nucleotide sequence: TGTGCCAGCAATCCGTTAGCGGGAGCGGGTTATGAGCAGTTCTTC. It translates to CASNPLAGAGYEQFF. The full variable domain, its missing parts supplied by reference TRBV2 and TRBJ2-1, is EPEVTQTPSHQVTQMGQEVILRCVPISNHLYFYWYRQILGQKVEFLVSFYNNEISEKSEIFDDQFSVERPDGSNFTLKIRSTKLEDSAMYFCASNPLAGAGYEQFFGPGTRLTVL.